The sequence of this T cell receptor beta chain was determined in a study of CD8+ T cells in alopecia areata. V was shortened by 2 bases and J by 7 bases, with 13 bases between the two germline ends. Germline V gives CDR1 SGHRS, CDR2 YFSETQ. CDR3 length: 13 amino acids. The treatment here: oral pan-JAK inhibitor, 5-10 mg twice daily. Study-level findings and limits: In scalp and blood during tofacitinib, many expanded lesional clones persisted.

A word on this clone: Its specificity is not known.

Sequencing templates came from extracted RNA that was reverse transcribed into cDNA. Clones were sequenced by immunoSEQ multiplex PCR, and TCRdb holds only the in-frame ones, with some missing. The sample shows about 190,000 clones, 55% to 70% of them seen only once. This clonotype was obtained from a human donor with alopecia areata. The V gene is TRBV5-1, the J gene TRBJ2-7; no clear D gene. Source: CD4+ T cells sorted from blood, taken at week 4, from a patient treated with tofacitinib. The CDR3 sequence: CASSLTQLGEQYF. The DNA for the CDR3 is TGCGCCAGCAGCTTAACTCAGTTGGGTGAGCAGTACTTC.